A selection of T cell receptor beta chains follows, all from one sample in a study of CD8+ T cells in alopecia areata. Libraries were prepared by immunoSEQ multiplex PCR; TCRdb keeps only in-frame clonotypes and omits some of them. The sample lists some 180,000 clones, about 55% occurring once. This sample comprised CD8+ T cells sorted from blood, obtained at week 24, from a patient treated with tofacitinib. The receptors shown here come from a human donor with alopecia areata. The CDR3 runs from the conserved cysteine through the conserved F or W. A D gene is named only where the DNA matches it firmly. For some rows the clone size is stated as once, few or many, or as a class when expanded; others skip it.

CDR3nt: TGTGCCAGCAGTATTCCGGGGATAGAGTACGAGCAGTACTTC
CDR3aa: CASSIPGIEYEQYF
abundance: .
j_gene: TRBJ2-7
v_gene: TRBV6-6
d_gene: .

CDR3nt: TGTGCCAGCAGCTCCGGACAGAACTACGAGCAGTACTTC
CDR3aa: CASSSGQNYEQYF
abundance: .
j_gene: TRBJ2-7
v_gene: TRBV5-6
d_gene: .

CDR3nt: TGCAGCGTTGAAATGAGTGGGTTCATGAACACTGAAGCTTTCTTT
CDR3aa: CSVEMSGFMNTEAFF
abundance: .
j_gene: TRBJ1-1
v_gene: TRBV29-1
d_gene: .

CDR3nt: TGTGCCAGCAGTTTCGACGGGGGCACAGATACGCAGTATTTT
CDR3aa: CASSFDGGTDTQYF
abundance: few
j_gene: TRBJ2-3
v_gene: TRBV6-5
d_gene: .

CDR3nt: TGTGCCAGCAGCTTAGGGACCTCCGGGGAGCAGTACTTC
CDR3aa: CASSLGTSGEQYF
abundance: .
j_gene: TRBJ2-7
v_gene: TRBV11-2
d_gene: .

CDR3nt: TGTGCCAGCAGTCCCGGCGTCATTCAGTACTTC
CDR3aa: CASSPGVIQYF
abundance: .
j_gene: TRBJ2-4
v_gene: TRBV11-3
d_gene: .

CDR3nt: TGTGCCAGCAGCGTTTCCGGGGCCTCGGGCGGGGAGCTGTTTTTT
CDR3aa: CASSVSGASGGELFF
abundance: many
j_gene: TRBJ2-2
v_gene: TRBV9
d_gene: .

CDR3nt: TGCAGCGTTCTGTGGGGGCACTCCTACGAGCAGTACTTC
CDR3aa: CSVLWGHSYEQYF
abundance: few
j_gene: TRBJ2-7
v_gene: TRBV29-1
d_gene: .

CDR3nt: TGTGCCAGCAGCCCTGGACAGGGGCCTCTAGTCACTGAAGCTTTCTTT
CDR3aa: CASSPGQGPLVTEAFF
abundance: once
j_gene: TRBJ1-1
v_gene: TRBV9
d_gene: TRBD1

CDR3nt: TGCGCCAGCAGCCAAGATGGTAGCGGGAGCACCGGGGAGCTGTTTTTT
CDR3aa: CASSQDGSGSTGELFF
abundance: few
j_gene: TRBJ2-2
v_gene: TRBV4-3
d_gene: TRBD2

CDR3nt: TGTGCCAGCAGCCCCGGGGCGGGGGGGAGCACAGATACGCAGTATTTT
CDR3aa: CASSPGAGGSTDTQYF
abundance: .
j_gene: TRBJ2-3
v_gene: TRBV7-8
d_gene: TRBD2